This TCR beta chain stems from a study of CD8 T cells in ankylosing spondylitis. Study results and limitations: Researchers report that disease-linked clones proved CD8+ and relatively rare in peripheral blood. Certain motif variants had earlier been reported in reactive arthritis synovial fluid and blood.

Quantitative barcoded 5'-RACE was used to prepare TCR beta libraries. TCRdb reanalysed the 5' RACE reads using MiXCR and keeps one entry per CDR3 protein. The data contain over 200,000 distinct CDR3 sequences, 10% to 13% of them singletons. Germline-derived CDR1 and CDR2 are DFQATT and SNEGSKA (reference sequence). The CDR3 extends over 16 amino acids. Trimming took 0 bases from V and 0 from J, leaving 13 bases between them. In its sample, this clonotype was seen many times. Its specificity is unknown. This TCR was sampled from a male donor with ankylosing spondylitis or in good health (not recorded which). Sequenced material: blood, either unsorted or a sorted T cell fraction (not recorded which). J is TRBJ2-3 and V is TRBV20-1, with D maybe TRBD2 (6 bases). DNA of the CDR3: TGCAGTGCTAGAGATTCGGGGGACCCAAGCACAGATACGCAGTATTTT. Amino acid sequence: CSARDSGDPSTDTQYF.